This T cell receptor beta chain appears in the sequencing data of a study of control samples from healthy donors and cancer patients. Libraries were prepared by immunoSEQ multiplex PCR; TCRdb keeps only in-frame clonotypes and omits some of them. The table lists roughly 130,000 clones, nearly 90% of them singletons, with around 3% in the top ten. V was pared by 5 bases and J by 1 base, with 6 bases of the junction left unmatched. This CDR3 comprises 15 residues. The germline V gene has CDR1 SNHLY and CDR2 FYNNEI. Specimen: blood. The receptor was derived from a man aged 50 or older in good health. V usage is TRBV2 and J usage is TRBJ1-1; TRBD1 matches at 8 bases. CDR3 DNA sequence: TGTGCCAGCAGTACTCGACAGGGGCCGAACACTGAAGCTTTCTTT. The encoded protein is CASSTRQGPNTEAFF.